This T cell receptor (beta chain) was retrieved from a study of blood T cell repertoires in COVID-19. Study-wide background: The United States, Italy and Spain provided the acute and convalescent COVID-19 samples. PBMCs, B-cell-depleted T cells, or T cells were the source of the cDNA or gDNA that made up the material.

Germline assignment: CDR1 SGHDT and CDR2 YYEEEE. V dropped 2 bases and J dropped 2; count of bases not matched to a gene: 8. The CDR3 loop spans 16 amino acids. Authors' methods: Amplification with reference gene primers provided the estimates of nucleated cell counts. TCRdb's copy holds only in-frame clones and misses some; the assay was immunoSEQ multiplex PCR. V and J calls and clone size come straight from that table; D and trimming were deduced from the DNA. The sample holds fewer than 200,000 clones, roughly 78% seen once. The sample comprised peripheral blood. This TCR came from a man between 65 and 85 years old with active or convalescent COVID-19. This rearrangement joins TRBV5-6 to TRBJ2-3; 7 bases are shared with TRBD2. CDR3 region: CASSFGERGITDTQYF. The CDR3 nucleotides are TGTGCCAGCAGCTTTGGGGAGCGGGGCATCACAGATACGCAGTATTTT. Together with reference TRBV5-6 and TRBJ2-3, the CDR3 gives the full variable domain: DAGVTQSPTHLIKTRGQQVTLRCSPKSGHDTVSWYQQALGQGPQFIFQYYEEEERQRGNFPDRFSGHQFPNYSSELNVNALLLGDSALYLCASSFGERGITDTQYFGPGTRLTVL.